The 5 T cell receptor beta chains below come from one sample, sequenced in a study of T-cell reconstitution after alpha-beta-depleted transplantation in children. Unique molecular identifiers tagged the TCRbeta library. One entry per CDR3 protein results from TCRdb running MiXCR on the PCR reads. This table holds approximately 510,000 distinct CDR3 sequences, 15% to 20% found once. The sample consisted of PBMCs from the stem cell graft donor, taken from the stem cell graft. These receptors were obtained from a human donor who donated a stem cell graft to a child with acute lymphoblastic leukemia.

Only a few counts were recorded for this clonotype. This chain links TRBV7-8 with TRBJ2-1, with 9 bases that match TRBD2. CDR3 length: 16 amino acids. Trimming at V came to 5 bases and at J to 4 bases, leaving 9 bases not matched to a gene. Germline CDR1 reads SGHVS; CDR2 reads FQNEAQ. Here the CDR3 DNA reads TGTGCCAGCAGCCTAACTCGACTAGCGGCTTACAATGAGCAGTTCTTC. This codes for CASSLTRLAAYNEQFF.

The chain couples TRBV5-1 to TRBJ1-2; no definite D call. Deletions cut 1 base from V and 0 bases from J, with 25 bases between. The germline gives CDR1 SGHRS, CDR2 YFSETQ. There are 20 residues in the CDR3. This chain's CDR3 is CASSLPTNPRSQLSNYGYTF. For the CDR3, the DNA is TGCGCCAGCAGCTTGCCAACGAACCCGCGGTCACAGCTCTCTAACTATGGCTACACCTTC.

The chain couples TRBV5-1 to TRBJ2-7; 10 nucleotides line up with TRBD1. CDR3 length equals 17 residues. CDR1 and CDR2 from the germline V gene are SGHRS and YFSETQ. J lost 5 bases, V lost 3 bases, and 14 bases had no gene match. CDR3 DNA: TGCGCCAGCAGCTCCTCACACCCGGGACAGGGGATTCACGAGCAGTACTTC. Its translation: CASSSSHPGQGIHEQYF. The full variable domain, completed using reference TRBV5-1 and TRBJ2-7, is KAGVTQTPRYLIKTRGQQVTLSCSPISGHRSVSWYQQTPGQGLQFLFEYFSETQRNKGNFPGRFSGRQFSNSRSEMNVSTLELGDSALYLCASSSSHPGQGIHEQYFGPGTRLTVT.

This chain links TRBV3-1 with TRBJ1-1, with a possible D match to TRBD1 (5 bases). V lost 4 bases and J lost 11, with 29 bases in between. In germline, CDR1 is LGHDT, CDR2 YNNKEL (reference sequence). CDR3 length: 17 amino acids. The chain's CDR3 is CASSPGEGIGLGSMAFF. In DNA, the CDR3 is TGTGCCAGCAGCCCGGGTGAGGGGATCGGGCTAGGTTCCATGGCTTTCTTT. The full variable domain, completed using reference TRBV3-1 and TRBJ1-1, is DTAVSQTPKYLVTQMGNDKSIKCEQNLGHDTMYWYKQDSKKFLKIMFSYNNKELIINETVPNRFSPKSPDKAHLNLHINSLELGDSAVYFCASSPGEGIGLGSMAFFGQGTRLTVV.

In this sample, this clonotype turned up many times. The chain employs TRBV20-1 and TRBJ2-7; 9 nucleotides match TRBD2. Per the germline V gene, CDR1 is DFQATT and CDR2 is SNEGSKA (reference sequence). V shed 4 bases, J shed 3 bases, and the junction held 7 bases outside the gene matches. The CDR3 has 14 amino acids. The CDR3 nucleotides are TGCAGTGCTAATCGCGGGAGGGATTACTACGAGCAGTACTTC. It encodes CSANRGRDYYEQYF.